The T cell receptor beta chain described here comes from a study of PD-L1 blockade in urothelial cancer. Study summary: Researchers looked at the blood 3 weeks (second dose) and 6 weeks after treatment began.

The CDR3 runs 17 residues. V lost 6 bases to trimming and J lost 5 bases; unmatched junction nucleotides: 18. Germline CDR1 ENHRY, CDR2 SYGVKD. Using immunoSEQ multiplex PCR, the repertoire was profiled, and TCRdb retains in-frame clones only, with some absent. This sample has under 40,000 clones, with around 90% found just once. The chain is built from TRBV10-3 and TRBJ2-7, with 8 positions matching TRBD1. Sequencing was performed on PBMCs, taken around atezolizumab (anti-PD-L1) treatment. This clonotype was sampled from a man in his 70s with urothelial cancer. Written as DNA, the CDR3 is TGTGCCATCAGGGCTGCAGATACGGGACAGGCTCTTAACGAGCAGTACTTC. Amino acids: CAIRAADTGQALNEQYF.